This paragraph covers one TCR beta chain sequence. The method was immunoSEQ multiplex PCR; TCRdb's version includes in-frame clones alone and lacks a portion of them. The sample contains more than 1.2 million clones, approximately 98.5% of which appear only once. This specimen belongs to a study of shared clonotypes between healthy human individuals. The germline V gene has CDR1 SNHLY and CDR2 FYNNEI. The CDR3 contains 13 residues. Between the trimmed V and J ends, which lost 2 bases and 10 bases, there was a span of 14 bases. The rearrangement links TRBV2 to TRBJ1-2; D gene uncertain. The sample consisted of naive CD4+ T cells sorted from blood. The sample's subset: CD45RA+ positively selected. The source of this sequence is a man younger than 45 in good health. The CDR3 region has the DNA TGTGCCAGCAGTGAAAGGCCAGAGGTTGACTACACCTTC. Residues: CASSERPEVDYTF.